This entry concerns a single T cell receptor beta chain. What this receptor recognizes is not known. Base qualities are not at hand, and no much larger clone is one base apart. V loses 5 bases, J loses 1 base, and the germline ends lie 17 bases apart. From a lookup of the germline V gene (reference sequence), CDR1 and CDR2 are SEHNR and FQNEAQ. The CDR3 numbers 16 residues from cysteine through phenylalanine. CDR3 DNA is the only sequence kept; it has 48 bases, read in frame from the first base. The trial excluded patients who had a history of autoimmune disease or who were on systemic immunosuppression. In every dose cohort, peripheral blood was drawn for TCR sequencing at baseline, cycle 4 day 1, and cycle 7 day 1. The samples were taken from a phase I, first-in-human, multicenter, open-label dose-escalation trial of ivuxolimab. The trial enrolled adults with locally advanced or metastatic head and neck squamous cell, hepatocellular, melanoma or renal cell carcinoma. CD4+ and CD8+ T cells were sorted separately from peripheral blood before TCR sequencing.

The sample belongs to a study of OX40 agonist ivuxolimab in advanced cancers. About the investigation overall: Ivuxolimab, which targeted the costimulatory receptor OX40 (CD134), was an agonistic, fully human IgG2 monoclonal antibody. Of the roughly 54 patients in dose escalation, about 20 had hepatocellular carcinoma, some 15 had melanoma, 9 had renal cell carcinoma and 9 had head and neck cancer. Partial responses occurred in three dose-escalation patients, of whom one had hepatocellular carcinoma and two had cutaneous melanoma. Intravenous ivuxolimab was administered to patients every 2 weeks at six dose levels: 0.01, 0.1, 0.3, 1.5, 3 and 10 mg/kg. Prior anti-PD-1, anti-PD-L1 or anti-CTLA-4 therapy was permitted, and about two fifths of dose-escalation patients had received checkpoint inhibitors. The point of sequencing TCRbeta in the periphery was to test whether ivuxolimab changed TCR sequence diversity and drove clonal T-cell expansion. The paper describes the monotherapy dose-escalation part (N of about 52 patients) of the phase I trial of ivuxolimab. In the dose-escalation cohort, 70% to 90% of patients were male, and the mean age was 60 years with a range of roughly 23 to 79.

Genomic DNA was isolated from the sorted cells so that the TCRbeta CDR3 region could be sequenced. The immunoSEQ Assay was used for sequencing of TCRbeta CDR3 regions. TCRdb's version of the immuneACCESS table is confined to in-frame rearrangements and falls short of the full clone set. An unresolved V gene accounts for under half of the shortfall where checked; the remainder is of unknown origin. In this sample the table shows 25,000 to 35,000 clones, approximately 86% of which occur a single time. The ten largest clonotypes hold around 33% of the sample. Overall study results and their limits: In partial responders in the 0.1-3.0 mg/kg groups, normalized peripheral clonal expansion was found to be among the lowest, especially among CD8+ T cells. Low levels of normalized T-cell clonal expansion were also seen in some patients who did not respond. On average, CD8+ T cells showed more expanded clones than CD4+ T cells after ivuxolimab. Antigen specificity was not determined for the clonally expanded peripheral T cells. At doses of 0.1 to 3.0 mg/kg, clonal expansion of both CD4+ and CD8+ blood T cells was observed from baseline to week 6.

This TCR came from an adult with an advanced solid tumor such as melanoma, head and neck, liver or kidney cancer. This chain is built from TRBV7-9 and TRBJ1-1; possibly the D gene is TRBD1, per 5 matching bases. The sample consisted of CD4+ or CD8+ T cells sorted from blood, taken in a trial of the OX40 agonist ivuxolimab. For the CDR3, the sequence is CASSLDTVGTNTEAFF. The bases read TGTGCCAGCAGCCTGGACACGGTCGGAACGAACACTGAAGCTTTCTTT.